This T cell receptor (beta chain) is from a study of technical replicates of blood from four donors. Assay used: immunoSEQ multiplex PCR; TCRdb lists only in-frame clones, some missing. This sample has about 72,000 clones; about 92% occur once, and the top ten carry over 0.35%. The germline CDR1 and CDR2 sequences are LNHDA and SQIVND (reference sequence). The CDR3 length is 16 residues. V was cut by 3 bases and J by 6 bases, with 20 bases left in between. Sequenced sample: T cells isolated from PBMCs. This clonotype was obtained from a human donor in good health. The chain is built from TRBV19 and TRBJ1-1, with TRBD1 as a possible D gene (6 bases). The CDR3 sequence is CASSITRTGKFAEAFF. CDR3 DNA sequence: TGTGCCAGTAGTATTACTAGAACAGGGAAGTTCGCTGAAGCTTTCTTT.